This TCR beta chain was obtained from a study of shared clonotypes between healthy human individuals. The protocol was immunoSEQ multiplex PCR, while the TCRdb copy is restricted to in-frame clones and leaves out a portion. The sample lists about 1.1 million clones; 77% were seen once. The germline gives CDR1 MNHNS, CDR2 SASEGT. Trimming at V came to 2 bases and at J to 3 bases, leaving 13 bases not matched to a gene. The CDR3 runs 17 residues. The TCR sequence derives from a young man in good health. Some clones in this sample may be carry-over from other donors' samples. The chain recombines TRBV6-1 with TRBJ2-7; TRBD1 matches 7 bases. The sequencing input was memory CD4+ T cells from PBMCs. The subset here: CD45RA-negative fraction. In DNA, the CDR3 is TGTGCCAGCAGTGAAAAGTTGTTTTCAGGGGGAGACTACGAGCAGTACTTC. Its protein product is CASSEKLFSGGDYEQYF.